Presented here are 18 T cell receptor beta chains from one specimen sequenced in a study of T cell repertoires in cytomegalovirus infection. No antigen has been identified for these receptors. TCRdb called the reads again in MiXCR, with one record for every CDR3 protein. Among about 700,000 distinct CDR3 sequences listed, roughly 36% were seen once. Sequenced here: cultured PBMCs, sampled from culture after CMV antigen stimulation. These receptors came from a human donor in good health (CMV status not recorded). Some clones in this sample may be carry-over from other donors' samples.

This sequence joins TRBV6-2 or TRBV6-3 and TRBJ2-1, with 12 bases identical to TRBD2. This CDR3 has 18 residues. Germline CDR1 is MNHEY and CDR2 is SVGEGT. Trimming cost V 2 bases and J 4 bases; bases outside gene matches: 9. CDR3 DNA sequence: TGTGCCAGCAGTTACGGACTAGCGGGACTCATGGCGTACAATGAGCAGTTCTTC. Its translation is CASSYGLAGLMAYNEQFF.

The rearrangement uses TRBV7-8 and TRBJ2-2; 7 nucleotides match TRBD2. Germline CDR1 SGHVS, CDR2 FQNEAQ. This CDR3 region has 16 residues. After removal of 5 bases from V and 0 bases from J, the junction contained 6 bases not matched to a gene. The CDR3 sequence: CASSPRGVSNTGELFF. The DNA for the CDR3 is TGTGCCAGCAGCCCACGGGGGGTATCGAACACCGGGGAGCTGTTTTTT. The whole variable domain, filled in from reference TRBV7-8 and TRBJ2-2, reads GAGVSQSPRYKVAKRGQDVALRCDPISGHVSLFWYQQALGQGPEFLTYFQNEAQLDKSGLPSDRFFAERPEGSVSTLKIQRTQQEDSAVYLCASSPRGVSNTGELFFGEGSRLTVL.

This clonotype was seen only a few times. The rearrangement links TRBV6-5 to TRBJ2-7; D may be TRBD2 (5 bases). Germline CDR1 and CDR2: MNHEY and SVGAGI. The CDR3 has 16 residues. Deletions cut 4 bases from V and 4 bases from J, with 20 bases between. The CDR3 DNA reads as TGTGCCAGCAGTTTTATACCGCGGGCCTCCGCGTACGAGCAGTACTTC. This translates into CASSFIPRASAYEQYF.

The chain links TRBV7-2 to TRBJ2-5; 11 nucleotides agree with TRBD2. V dropped 5 bases and J dropped 5; count of bases not matched to a gene: 10. The germline gives CDR1 SGHTA, CDR2 FQGNSA. The CDR3 contains 16 residues. Here the CDR3 DNA reads TGTGCCAGCAGCCTAACTAGCGGGAGTTCGCGGGAGACCCAGTACTTC. It translates to CASSLTSGSSRETQYF.

The chain is built from TRBV7-9 and TRBJ2-1; a possible D gene is TRBD1 (6 bases). This CDR3 spans 16 amino acids. Trimming cost V 5 bases and J 4 bases, with 18 bases left between them. Germline assignment: CDR1 SEHNR and CDR2 FQNEAQ (reference sequence). This CDR3 is CASSGGRGQKYNEQFF. CDR3 sequence (DNA): TGTGCCAGCAGCGGGGGCCGTGGGCAGAAATACAATGAGCAGTTCTTC.

The chain is built from TRBV5-5 and TRBJ1-2; D is undetermined. Germline V lookup: CDR1 SGHKS, CDR2 YYEKEE (reference sequence). This CDR3 has 15 residues. V lost 1 base, J lost 0 bases, and 10 bases lay in between. The CDR3, as DNA: TGTGCCAGCAGCTTGTTGGAGGGTCCTAACTATGGCTACACCTTC. Amino acid sequence: CASSLLEGPNYGYTF.

The chain has TRBV6-5 and TRBJ1-6; D is undetermined. This CDR3 is 17 amino acids long. Germline values: CDR1 MNHEY, CDR2 SVGAGI. The germline V and J ends were trimmed by 5 bases and 6 bases, with 20 bases remaining between them. The chain's CDR3 is CASSRSAYWDINSPLHF. In nucleotides, the CDR3 is TGTGCCAGCAGTAGGTCTGCGTATTGGGATATTAATTCACCCCTCCACTTT.

The V and J genes are TRBV6-2 or TRBV6-3 and TRBJ1-4; D gene unclear. Germline lookup yields CDR1 MNHEY and CDR2 SVGEGT. Trimming removed 7 bases at V and 0 bases at J, with 15 bases between. The CDR3 has 16 amino acids. The chain's CDR3 is CASTPRADTTNEKLFF. In DNA, the CDR3 is TGTGCCAGCACCCCCCGGGCGGATACAACTAATGAAAAACTGTTTTTT.

This clonotype has only a few counts. The gene calls are TRBV7-9 and TRBJ1-1; no clear D. Germline CDR1 is SEHNR and CDR2 is FQNEAQ (reference sequence). The V gene lost 2 bases and the J gene lost 0 bases, with 7 bases spanning the gap. This CDR3 has 14 amino acids. CDR3 protein: CASSLPALNTEAFF. Here the CDR3 DNA reads TGTGCCAGCAGCTTACCAGCGCTGAACACTGAAGCTTTCTTT. Variable domain in full (rest from reference TRBV7-9 and TRBJ1-1): DTGVSQNPRHKITKRGQNVTFRCDPISEHNRLYWYRQTLGQGPEFLTYFQNEAQLEKSRLLSDRFSAERPKGSFSTLEIQRTEQGDSAMYLCASSLPALNTEAFFGQGTRLTVV.

This clonotype was recorded many times. V gene TRBV7-2 combines with J gene TRBJ2-1; D tentatively fits TRBD1 or TRBD2 (5 bases each). This CDR3 comprises 15 residues. In germline, CDR1 is SGHTA, CDR2 FQGNSA. Trimming removed 3 bases from V and 5 bases from J, with 14 bases in between. The CDR3 loop reads CASSFRDAEDNEQFF. For the CDR3, the DNA is TGTGCCAGCAGCTTCCGGGACGCCGAAGACAATGAGCAGTTCTTC.

The gene calls are TRBV10-3 and TRBJ2-3; TRBD1 or TRBD2 may be the D gene (5 bases each). This CDR3 is built from 15 residues. Germline V gives CDR1 ENHRY, CDR2 SYGVKD. V was shortened by 6 bases and J by 2 bases, with 15 bases between the two germline ends. The CDR3: CAIRGTGPLTDTQYF. For the CDR3, the DNA is TGTGCCATCAGGGGGACCGGTCCACTCACAGATACGCAGTATTTT.

This clonotype occurred a few times. This chain connects TRBV7-9 to TRBJ2-7, with 7 bases fitting TRBD1. Germline CDR1 reads SEHNR; CDR2 reads FQNEAQ (reference sequence). V gave up 5 bases and J gave up 5 bases; unmatched junction bases: 6. This CDR3 spans 13 amino acids. This CDR3 reads CASSRLQGDEQYF. CDR3 nucleotides: TGTGCCAGCAGCCGCCTTCAGGGGGACGAGCAGTACTTC.

This clonotype was seen once. This chain links TRBV7-9 with TRBJ2-1; 12 bases agree with TRBD2. Trimming at V came to 5 bases and at J to 4 bases, leaving 6 bases not matched to a gene. The CDR3 contains 16 residues. CDR1 is SEHNR, CDR2 FQNEAQ, per germline (reference sequence). The CDR3 protein is CASSPKGTSGYNEQFF. As DNA, the CDR3 is TGTGCCAGCAGCCCCAAAGGGACTAGCGGGTACAATGAGCAGTTCTTC.

This clonotype was found a few times. The chain recombines TRBV7-2 with TRBJ2-7; 9 nucleotides agree with TRBD2. The J segment lost 1 base and the V segment lost 3 bases, leaving 7 bases of the junction unmatched. The CDR3 spans 16 residues. From germline, CDR1 is SGHTA and CDR2 FQGNSA. The CDR3 loop reads CASSFSGSVMSYEQYF. The CDR3 nucleotides are TGTGCCAGCAGCTTTAGCGGGAGCGTGATGTCCTACGAGCAGTACTTC.

The chain's CDR3 is CASSLIQNYGYTF. The CDR3 bases are TGTGCCAGCAGTTTAATCCAGAACTATGGCTACACCTTC. The chain combines TRBV28 with TRBJ1-2; no clear D gene. The CDR3 loop spans 13 amino acids. Germline lookup yields CDR1 MDHEN and CDR2 SYDVKM. The V end was cut by 2 bases, the J end by 2 bases, with 6 bases between.

With regard to this clonotype: Possible read error: a much larger clone is one base away. The missing conserved phenylalanine or tryptophan at the end of this CDR3 makes a read error likely. This chain uses TRBV7-2 with TRBJ2-7, with TRBD1 matching over 10 bases. CDR3 size: 15 residues. Trimming removed 4 bases from V and 3 bases from J; junction bases left unmatched: 6. From germline, CDR1 is SGHTA and CDR2 FQGNSA. The CDR3 protein is CASSSSWTGGYEQYL. The CDR3 DNA follows: TGTGCCAGCAGCTCGTCGTGGACAGGGGGCTACGAGCAGTACTTA.

The CDR3, as DNA: TGTGCCAGCAGTTACTCGAGTGAGCAGTTCTTC. Amino acid sequence: CASSYSSEQFF. The chain employs TRBV6-2 or TRBV6-3 and TRBJ2-1; D is unclear. The CDR3 length is 11 residues. Germline CDR1 reads MNHEY; CDR2 reads SVGEGT. The germline V and J ends were trimmed by 0 bases and 9 bases, with 3 bases remaining between them.

V gene TRBV20-1 combines with J gene TRBJ2-5, with 8 bases aligning to TRBD2. This CDR3 is built from 17 residues. Germline CDR1 reads DFQATT; CDR2 reads SNEGSKA (reference sequence). Losses at the gene ends were 3 bases for V and 5 bases for J; bases not matched to a gene: 17. The chain's CDR3 is CSARPPGFRGGWETQYF. The CDR3 nucleotides read TGCAGTGCTAGGCCACCGGGCTTCCGGGGGGGTTGGGAGACCCAGTACTTC.